This T cell receptor (beta chain) was identified in a study of cytomegalovirus exposure and HLA in healthy donors. Regarding the study as a whole: Across donors, presence/absence analyses took sequencing depth to be roughly uniform. According to the study, about 180 TCR beta chains were cytomegalovirus-associated. Later genetic work tied a missense DCLRE1C variant to beta-chain V and J trimming. CMV serostatus stood as the only immune exposure information on hand.

CDR1 is MGHRA and CDR2 is YSYEKL in the germline V gene. V was trimmed by 5 bases and J by 13 bases, leaving 15 bases between them. This CDR3 is 13 amino acids long. As for this clone: What it recognizes is unknown.

Vbeta (60) and Jbeta (13) primers were used in the PCR. TCRdb's table, derived via immunoSEQ multiplex PCR, lists solely in-frame clones and lacks some. The listing records roughly 60,000 clones. The genes are TRBV4-1 and TRBJ1-6; the D is unclear. This TCR came from a woman between 18 and 29 years old in good health and CMV-seronegative. Sequencing was carried out using PBMCs. The CDR3 DNA follows: TGCGCCAGCAGCAACCTCGGTGGTTCGCCCCTCCACTTT. Translation: CASSNLGGSPLHF.